This note documents a single T cell receptor beta chain sequence. Its target is not known. One junction end does not reproduce the germline sequence, and a read error may be involved. Germline CDR1 reads ENHRY; CDR2 reads SYGVKD. The length of the CDR3 is 13 residues. This sample was included in a study of T cells in localized non-small cell lung cancer. The study's findings and limits: Longer overall survival was seen with higher T cell density measured in blood.

TCRdb's copy holds only in-frame clones and misses some; the assay was immunoSEQ multiplex PCR. Of about 53,000 clones listed, roughly 84% are singletons. The sequencing here drew on peripheral blood mononuclear cells, taken before any cancer treatment. V usage is TRBV10-3 and J usage is TRBJ2-1, with D possibly being TRBD2 (5 bases). The clonotype originates from a man between 40 and 70 years old with stage III lung adenocarcinoma. For the CDR3, the DNA is TGCGCCATCAGTCCACTCGAGGGAAATGAGCAGTTCTTC. Translation gives CAISPLEGNEQFF.